This note documents a single TCR beta chain sequence. What it recognizes is unknown. These data come from a study of T cells after yellow fever vaccination. Study conclusions and caveats: Contaminating bulk clonotypes could be abundant in FACS-sorted repertoires. Few clonotypes appeared in both CD4 and CD8 compartments. Post-booster repertoires again held most primary-vaccination clones (approximately 96% CD4, roughly 88% CD8). A faster peak, day 5 versus 15, was reached by the weaker secondary response.

Germline assignment: CDR1 SNHLY and CDR2 FYNNEI. The ends were cut back, 6 bases at V and 0 bases at J, with 14 bases in the middle. The CDR3 sequence is 15 residues long. TCRdb processed the 5' RACE reads anew with MiXCR; each CDR3 protein has one entry. This sample yields about 260,000 distinct CDR3 sequences, of which about 5.2% are seen a single time; roughly 3.5% belongs to the top ten. The J gene is TRBJ2-5, the V gene TRBV2; D is possibly TRBD2 (5 bases). The starting material was CD4+ T cells sorted from PBMCs, obtained on the day of the yellow fever booster vaccination. This TCR was sampled from a man aged 18 to 30 who received the YFV17D yellow fever vaccine. CDR3 nucleotides: TGTGCCAGCAGCTCGGTCGGAGGTTACCAAGAGACCCAGTACTTC. As protein: CASSSVGGYQETQYF.